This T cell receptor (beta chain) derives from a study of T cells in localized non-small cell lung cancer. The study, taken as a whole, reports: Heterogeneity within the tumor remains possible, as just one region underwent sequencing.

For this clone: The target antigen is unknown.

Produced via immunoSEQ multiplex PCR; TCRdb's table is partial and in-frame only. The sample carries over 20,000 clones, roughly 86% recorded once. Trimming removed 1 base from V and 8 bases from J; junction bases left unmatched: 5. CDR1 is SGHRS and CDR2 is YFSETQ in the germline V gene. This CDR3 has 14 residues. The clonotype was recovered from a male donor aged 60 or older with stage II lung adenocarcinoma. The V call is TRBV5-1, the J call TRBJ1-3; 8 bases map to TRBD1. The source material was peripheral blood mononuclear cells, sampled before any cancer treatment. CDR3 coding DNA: TGCGCCAGCAGCTTGTTCCAGGGGGCTGACACCATATATTTT. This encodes CASSLFQGADTIYF. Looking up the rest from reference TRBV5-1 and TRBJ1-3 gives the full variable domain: KAGVTQTPRYLIKTRGQQVTLSCSPISGHRSVSWYQQTPGQGLQFLFEYFSETQRNKGNFPGRFSGRQFSNSRSEMNVSTLELGDSALYLCASSLFQGADTIYFGEGSWLTVV.